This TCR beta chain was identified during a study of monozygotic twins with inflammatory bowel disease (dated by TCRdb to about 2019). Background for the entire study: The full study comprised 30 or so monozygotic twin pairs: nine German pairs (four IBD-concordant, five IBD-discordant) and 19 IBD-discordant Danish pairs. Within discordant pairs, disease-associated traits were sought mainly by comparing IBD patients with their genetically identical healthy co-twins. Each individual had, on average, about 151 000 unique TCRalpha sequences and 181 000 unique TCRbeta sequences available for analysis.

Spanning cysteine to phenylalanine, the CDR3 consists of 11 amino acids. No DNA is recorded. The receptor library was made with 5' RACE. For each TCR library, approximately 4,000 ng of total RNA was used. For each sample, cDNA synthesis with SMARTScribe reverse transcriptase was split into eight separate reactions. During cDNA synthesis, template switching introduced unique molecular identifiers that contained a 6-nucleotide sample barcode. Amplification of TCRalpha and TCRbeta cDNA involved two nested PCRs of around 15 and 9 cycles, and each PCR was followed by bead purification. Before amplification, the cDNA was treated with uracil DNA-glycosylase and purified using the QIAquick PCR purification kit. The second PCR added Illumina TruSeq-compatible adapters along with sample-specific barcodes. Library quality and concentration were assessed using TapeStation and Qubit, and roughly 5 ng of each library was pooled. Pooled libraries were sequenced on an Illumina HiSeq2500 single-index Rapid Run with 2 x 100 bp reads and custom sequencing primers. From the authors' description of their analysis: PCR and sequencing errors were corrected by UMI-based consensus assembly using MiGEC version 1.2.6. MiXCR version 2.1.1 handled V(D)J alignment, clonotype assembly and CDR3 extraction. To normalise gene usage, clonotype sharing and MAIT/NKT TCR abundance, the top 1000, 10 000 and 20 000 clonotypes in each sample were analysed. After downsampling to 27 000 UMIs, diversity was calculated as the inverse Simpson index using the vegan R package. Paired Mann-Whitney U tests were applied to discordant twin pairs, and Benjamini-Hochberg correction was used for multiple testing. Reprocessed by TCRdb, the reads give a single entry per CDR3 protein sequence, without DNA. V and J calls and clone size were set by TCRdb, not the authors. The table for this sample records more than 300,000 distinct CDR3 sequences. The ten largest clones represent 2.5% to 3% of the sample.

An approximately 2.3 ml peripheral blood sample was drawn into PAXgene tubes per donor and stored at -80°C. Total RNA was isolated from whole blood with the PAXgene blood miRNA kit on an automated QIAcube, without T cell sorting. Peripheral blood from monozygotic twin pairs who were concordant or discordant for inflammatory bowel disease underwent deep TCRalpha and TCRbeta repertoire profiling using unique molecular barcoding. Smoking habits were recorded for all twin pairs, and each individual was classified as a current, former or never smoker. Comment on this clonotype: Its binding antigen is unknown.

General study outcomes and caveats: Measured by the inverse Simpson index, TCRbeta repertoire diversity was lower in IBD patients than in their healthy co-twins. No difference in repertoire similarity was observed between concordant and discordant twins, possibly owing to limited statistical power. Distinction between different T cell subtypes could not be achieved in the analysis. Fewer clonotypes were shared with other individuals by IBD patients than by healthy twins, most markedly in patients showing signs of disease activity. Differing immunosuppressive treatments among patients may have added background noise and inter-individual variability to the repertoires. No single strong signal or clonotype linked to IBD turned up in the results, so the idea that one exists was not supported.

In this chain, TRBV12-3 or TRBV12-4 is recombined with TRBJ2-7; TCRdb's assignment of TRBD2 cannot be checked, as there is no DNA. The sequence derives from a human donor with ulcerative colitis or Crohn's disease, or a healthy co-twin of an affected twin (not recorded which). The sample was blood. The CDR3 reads CASSLRAEQYF.